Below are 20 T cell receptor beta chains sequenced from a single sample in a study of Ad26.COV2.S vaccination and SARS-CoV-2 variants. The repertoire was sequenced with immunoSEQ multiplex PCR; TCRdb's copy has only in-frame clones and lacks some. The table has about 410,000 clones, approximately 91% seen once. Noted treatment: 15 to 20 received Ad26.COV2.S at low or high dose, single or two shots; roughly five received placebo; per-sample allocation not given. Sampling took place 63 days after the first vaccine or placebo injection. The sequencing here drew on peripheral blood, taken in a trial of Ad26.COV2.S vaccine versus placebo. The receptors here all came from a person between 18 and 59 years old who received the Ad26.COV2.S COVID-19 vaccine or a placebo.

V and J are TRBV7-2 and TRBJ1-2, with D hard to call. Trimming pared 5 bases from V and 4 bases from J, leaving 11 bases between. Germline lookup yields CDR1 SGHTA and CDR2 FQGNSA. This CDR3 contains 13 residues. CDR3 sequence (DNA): TGTGCCAGCAGCCCACGTTTGGCCTATGGCTACACCTTC. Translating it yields CASSPRLAYGYTF.

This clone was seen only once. The CDR3 sequence is CSVEMGDRGRTEAFF. CDR3 DNA sequence: TGCAGCGTTGAAATGGGGGACAGGGGGCGGACTGAAGCTTTCTTT. This chain uses TRBV29-1 with TRBJ1-1; 12 bases fit TRBD1. Per germline, CDR1 SQVTM and CDR2 ANQGSEA. The CDR3 is 15 amino acids. After removal of 2 bases from V and 5 bases from J, the junction contained 6 bases not matched to a gene.

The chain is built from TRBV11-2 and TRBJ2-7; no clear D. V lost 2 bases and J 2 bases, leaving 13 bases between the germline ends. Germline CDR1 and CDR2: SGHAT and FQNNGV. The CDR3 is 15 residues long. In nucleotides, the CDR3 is TGTGCCAGCAGCTTATTATCGGCAGAGACCTACGAGCAGTACTTC. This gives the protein CASSLLSAETYEQYF.

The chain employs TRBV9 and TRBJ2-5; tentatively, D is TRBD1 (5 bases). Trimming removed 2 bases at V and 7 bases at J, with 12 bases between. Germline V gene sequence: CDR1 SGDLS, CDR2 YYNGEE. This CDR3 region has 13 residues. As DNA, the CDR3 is TGTGCCAGCAGCGTCGGATCTCAGGGGACCCAGTACTTC. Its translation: CASSVGSQGTQYF.

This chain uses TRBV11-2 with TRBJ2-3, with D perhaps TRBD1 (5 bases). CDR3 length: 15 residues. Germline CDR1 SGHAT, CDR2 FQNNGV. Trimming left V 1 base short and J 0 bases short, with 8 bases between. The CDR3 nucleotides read TGTGCCAGCAGCTTAGGACAGCAAAGCACAGATACGCAGTATTTT. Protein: CASSLGQQSTDTQYF.

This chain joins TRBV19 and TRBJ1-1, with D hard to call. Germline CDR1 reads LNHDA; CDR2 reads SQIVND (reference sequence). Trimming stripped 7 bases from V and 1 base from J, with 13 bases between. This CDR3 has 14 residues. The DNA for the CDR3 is TGTGCCAGTAAAATCCGCACTTCGAACACTGAAGCTTTCTTT. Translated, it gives CASKIRTSNTEAFF.

CDR3 in DNA: TGTGCCAGCAGCCCCCCGGGGAAGCCCCAGCATTTT. Translated: CASSPPGKPQHF. This chain connects TRBV7-9 to TRBJ1-5; D is unclear. Trimming stripped 5 bases from V and 8 bases from J, with 10 bases between. The CDR3 contains 12 residues. The germline V gene has CDR1 SEHNR and CDR2 FQNEAQ (reference sequence).

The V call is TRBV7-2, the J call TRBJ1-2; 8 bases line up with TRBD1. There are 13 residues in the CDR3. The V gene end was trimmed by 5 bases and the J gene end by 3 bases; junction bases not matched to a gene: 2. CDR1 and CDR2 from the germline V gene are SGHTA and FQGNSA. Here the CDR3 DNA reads TGTGCCAGCAGCCCGGACAGGGACTATGGCTACACCTTC. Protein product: CASSPDRDYGYTF.

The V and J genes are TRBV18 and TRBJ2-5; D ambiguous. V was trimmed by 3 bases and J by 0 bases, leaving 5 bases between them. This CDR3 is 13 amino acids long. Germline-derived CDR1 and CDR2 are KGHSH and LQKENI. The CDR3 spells CASSPQDQETQYF. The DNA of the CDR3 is TGTGCCAGCTCACCCCAAGACCAAGAGACCCAGTACTTC.

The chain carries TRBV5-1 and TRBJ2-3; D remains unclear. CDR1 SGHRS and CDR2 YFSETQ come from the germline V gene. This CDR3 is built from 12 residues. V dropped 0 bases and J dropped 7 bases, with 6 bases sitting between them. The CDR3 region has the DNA TGCGCCAGCAGCTTGGTTCCAAATACGCAGTATTTT. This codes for CASSLVPNTQYF.

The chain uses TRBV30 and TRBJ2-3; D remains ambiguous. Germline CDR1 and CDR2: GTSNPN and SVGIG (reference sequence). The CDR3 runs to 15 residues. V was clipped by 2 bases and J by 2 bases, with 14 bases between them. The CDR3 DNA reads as TGTGCCTGGAGTCTTTTTGGCTTGGACACAGATACGCAGTATTTT. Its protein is CAWSLFGLDTDTQYF.

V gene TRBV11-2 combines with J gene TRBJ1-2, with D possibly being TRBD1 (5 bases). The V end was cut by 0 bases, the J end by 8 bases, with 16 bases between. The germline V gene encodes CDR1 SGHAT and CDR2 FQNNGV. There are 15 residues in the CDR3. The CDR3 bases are TGTGCCAGCAGCTTAGATCAGCCGGATTCAGGGGGCTACACCTTC. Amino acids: CASSLDQPDSGGYTF. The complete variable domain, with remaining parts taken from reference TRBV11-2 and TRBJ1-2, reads EAGVAQSPRYKIIEKRQSVAFWCNPISGHATLYWYQQILGQGPKLLIQFQNNGVVDDSQLPKDRFSAERLKGVDSTLKIQPAKLEDSAVYLCASSLDQPDSGGYTFGSGTRLTVV.

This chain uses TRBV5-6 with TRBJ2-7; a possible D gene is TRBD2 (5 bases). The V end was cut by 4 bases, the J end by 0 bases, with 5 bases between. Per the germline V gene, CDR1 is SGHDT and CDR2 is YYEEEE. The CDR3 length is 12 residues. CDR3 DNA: TGTGCCAGCAGCCGGGACTCCTACGAGCAGTACTTC. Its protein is CASSRDSYEQYF.

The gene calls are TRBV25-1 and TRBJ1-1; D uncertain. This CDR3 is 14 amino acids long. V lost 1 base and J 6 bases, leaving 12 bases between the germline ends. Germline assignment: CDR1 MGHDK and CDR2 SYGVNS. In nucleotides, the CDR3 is TGTGCCAGCAGTGAATCCGAGGGTTGGTCTGAAGCTTTCTTT. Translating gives CASSESEGWSEAFF.

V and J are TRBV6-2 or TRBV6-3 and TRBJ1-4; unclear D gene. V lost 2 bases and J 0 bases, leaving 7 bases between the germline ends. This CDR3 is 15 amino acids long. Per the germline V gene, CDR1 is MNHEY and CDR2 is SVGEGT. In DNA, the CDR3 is TGTGCCAGCAGTTACGTCGGCCCAACTAATGAAAAACTGTTTTTT. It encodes CASSYVGPTNEKLFF.

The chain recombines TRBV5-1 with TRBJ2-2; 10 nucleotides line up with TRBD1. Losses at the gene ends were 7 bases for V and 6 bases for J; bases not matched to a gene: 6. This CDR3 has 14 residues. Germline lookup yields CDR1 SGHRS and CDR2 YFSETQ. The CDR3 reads CASGPGTGAGELFF. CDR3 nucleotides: TGCGCCAGCGGGCCCGGGACAGGGGCCGGGGAGCTGTTTTTT.

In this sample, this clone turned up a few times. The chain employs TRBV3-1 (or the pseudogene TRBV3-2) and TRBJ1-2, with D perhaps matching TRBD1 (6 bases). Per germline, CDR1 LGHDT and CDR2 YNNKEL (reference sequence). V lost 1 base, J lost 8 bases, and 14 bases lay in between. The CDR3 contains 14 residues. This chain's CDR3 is CASSQGVETGGYTF. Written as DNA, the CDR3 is TGTGCCAGCAGCCAAGGTGTTGAGACAGGCGGCTACACCTTC.

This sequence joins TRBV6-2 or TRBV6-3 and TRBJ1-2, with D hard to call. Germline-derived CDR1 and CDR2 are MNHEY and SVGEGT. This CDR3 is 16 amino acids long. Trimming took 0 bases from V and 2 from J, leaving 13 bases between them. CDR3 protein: CASSYSIRAQNYGYTF. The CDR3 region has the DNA TGTGCCAGCAGTTACTCGATCCGAGCGCAGAACTATGGCTACACCTTC.

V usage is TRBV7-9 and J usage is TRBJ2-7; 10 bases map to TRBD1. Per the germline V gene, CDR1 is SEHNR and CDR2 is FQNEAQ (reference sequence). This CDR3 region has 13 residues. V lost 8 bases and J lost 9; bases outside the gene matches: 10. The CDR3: CASGWTGGTSQYF. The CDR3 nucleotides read TGTGCCAGCGGGTGGACAGGGGGTACCTCGCAGTACTTC. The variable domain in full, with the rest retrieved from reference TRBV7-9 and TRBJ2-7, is DTGVSQNPRHKITKRGQNVTFRCDPISEHNRLYWYRQTLGQGPEFLTYFQNEAQLEKSRLLSDRFSAERPKGSFSTLEIQRTEQGDSAMYLCASGWTGGTSQYFGPGTRLTVT.

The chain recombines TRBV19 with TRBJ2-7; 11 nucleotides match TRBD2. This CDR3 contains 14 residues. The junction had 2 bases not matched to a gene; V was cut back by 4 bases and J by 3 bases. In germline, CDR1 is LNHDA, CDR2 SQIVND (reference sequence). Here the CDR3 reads CASSTGTSGYEQYF. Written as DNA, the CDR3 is TGTGCCAGTAGTACGGGGACTAGCGGCTACGAGCAGTACTTC. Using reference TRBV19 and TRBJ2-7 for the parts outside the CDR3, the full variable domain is DGGITQSPKYLFRKEGQNVTLSCEQNLNHDAMYWYRQDPGQGLRLIYYSQIVNDFQKGDIAEGYSVSREKKESFPLTVTSAQKNPTAFYLCASSTGTSGYEQYFGPGTRLTVT.